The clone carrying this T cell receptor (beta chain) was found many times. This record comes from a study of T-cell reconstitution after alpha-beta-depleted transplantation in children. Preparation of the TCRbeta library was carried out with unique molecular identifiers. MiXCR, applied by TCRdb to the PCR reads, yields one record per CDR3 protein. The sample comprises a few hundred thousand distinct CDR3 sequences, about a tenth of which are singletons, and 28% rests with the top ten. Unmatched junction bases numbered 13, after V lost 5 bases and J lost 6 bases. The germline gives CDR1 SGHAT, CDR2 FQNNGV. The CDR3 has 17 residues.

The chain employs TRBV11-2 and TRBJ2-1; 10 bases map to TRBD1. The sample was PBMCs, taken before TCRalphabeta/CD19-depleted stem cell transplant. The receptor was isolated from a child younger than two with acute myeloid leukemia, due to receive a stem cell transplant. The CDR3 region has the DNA TGTGCCAGCAGCGCAAGGTTCGGGACAGGGGCCTTCAATGAGCAGTTCTTC. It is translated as CASSARFGTGAFNEQFF.